Given below is one TCR beta chain in context. The antigen remains undetermined. Data came from immunoSEQ multiplex PCR; TCRdb stores just in-frame clones and leaves some out. The repertoire consists of about 58,000 clones, with approximately 80% occurring once and the leading ten covering approximately 0.7%. These data originate in a study of OX40 agonist ivuxolimab in advanced cancers. Study summary: Ivuxolimab is an agonistic anti-OX40 (CD134) antibody, and patients were treated with it. One hepatocellular carcinoma and a couple of cutaneous melanoma patients partially responded. From about 23 to 85 years was the age range, with a mean of 60 years, and roughly 80% were male.

Points from the study as a whole: Dose levels from 0.1 to 3.0 mg/kg saw CD4+ and CD8+ blood T cells expand clonally by week 6.

The CDR3 loop spans 10 amino acids. CDR1 and CDR2 from the germline V gene are SQVTM and ANQGSEA. Deletions cut 4 bases from V and 6 bases from J, with 7 bases between. The chain employs TRBV29-1 and TRBJ2-7; D is unresolved. This clonotype was obtained from an adult with an advanced solid tumor such as melanoma, head and neck, liver or kidney cancer. The sample in question was CD4+ or CD8+ T cells sorted from blood, obtained in a trial of the OX40 agonist ivuxolimab. The CDR3 loop reads CSVGGVEQYF. CDR3 nucleotide sequence: TGCAGCGTTGGAGGCGTCGAGCAGTACTTC.